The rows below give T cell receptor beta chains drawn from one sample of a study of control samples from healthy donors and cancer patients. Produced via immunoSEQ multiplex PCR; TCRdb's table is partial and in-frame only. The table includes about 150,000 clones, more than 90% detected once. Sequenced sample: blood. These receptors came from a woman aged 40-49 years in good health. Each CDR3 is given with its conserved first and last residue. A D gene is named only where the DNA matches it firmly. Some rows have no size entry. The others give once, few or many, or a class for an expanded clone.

CDR3 protein: CASSQDLGSYNEQFF
CDR3 DNA: TGTGCCAGCAGCCAAGATTTAGGGTCTTACAATGAGCAGTTCTTC
clone size: -
J gene: TRBJ2-1
V gene: TRBV14
D gene: -

CDR3 protein: CATSRDWGNEKLFF
CDR3 DNA: TGTGCCACCAGCAGAGATTGGGGGAATGAAAAACTGTTTTTT
clone size: -
J gene: TRBJ1-4
V gene: TRBV15
D gene: -

CDR3 protein: CASSFQGGDQPQHF
CDR3 DNA: TGTGCCAGTAGTTTTCAGGGGGGCGATCAGCCCCAGCATTTT
clone size: -
J gene: TRBJ1-5
V gene: TRBV19
D gene: TRBD1

CDR3 protein: CASSPSRDRVEKLFF
CDR3 DNA: TGTGCCAGTAGTCCCTCTCGGGACAGGGTAGAAAAACTGTTTTTT
clone size: -
J gene: TRBJ1-4
V gene: TRBV19
D gene: TRBD1

CDR3 protein: CATRRGDSPVGYITDNEQFF
CDR3 DNA: TGTGCTACACGGAGGGGGGATAGCCCGGTCGGGTATATAACGGACAATGAGCAGTTCTTC
clone size: -
J gene: TRBJ2-1
V gene: TRBV12-5
D gene: -

CDR3 protein: CASSVQPGNTEAFF
CDR3 DNA: TGTGCCAGCAGCGTCCAACCAGGGAACACTGAAGCTTTCTTT
clone size: -
J gene: TRBJ1-1
V gene: TRBV9
D gene: -

CDR3 protein: CASRLAGGGQYF
CDR3 DNA: TGTGCCAGCCGTTTGGCAGGAGGGGGGCAGTACTTC
clone size: -
J gene: TRBJ2-7
V gene: TRBV27
D gene: -

CDR3 protein: CASSQGSGAMYNEQFF
CDR3 DNA: TGTGCCAGCAGCCAAGGAAGCGGGGCGATGTACAATGAGCAGTTCTTC
clone size: -
J gene: TRBJ2-1
V gene: TRBV4-2
D gene: TRBD2

CDR3 protein: CASRPGQKNTEAFF
CDR3 DNA: TGTGCCAGCAGACCGGGACAGAAGAACACTGAAGCTTTCTTT
clone size: -
J gene: TRBJ1-1
V gene: TRBV14
D gene: TRBD1

CDR3 protein: CASSEGPGGVRETQYF
CDR3 DNA: TGCGCCAGCAGCGAGGGTCCGGGGGGTGTGAGAGAGACCCAGTACTTC
clone size: -
J gene: TRBJ2-5
V gene: TRBV5-1
D gene: TRBD2

CDR3 protein: CASSLSRGTGGYEQYF
CDR3 DNA: TGTGCCAGCAGCTTAAGCCGAGGGACAGGGGGCTACGAGCAGTACTTC
clone size: -
J gene: TRBJ2-7
V gene: TRBV7-2
D gene: TRBD1

CDR3 protein: CASTNHRGFEQFF
CDR3 DNA: TGCGCCAGCACTAATCACAGGGGGTTTGAGCAGTTCTTC
clone size: many
J gene: TRBJ2-1
V gene: TRBV10-2
D gene: TRBD1

CDR3 protein: CASSEARGTQYF
CDR3 DNA: TGTGCCAGCAGTGAAGCAAGGGGTACGCAGTATTTT
clone size: -
J gene: TRBJ2-3
V gene: TRBV2
D gene: -

CDR3 protein: CAISSTLLNGYTF
CDR3 DNA: TGTGCCATCAGTTCGACGCTCCTGAATGGCTACACCTTC
clone size: -
J gene: TRBJ1-2
V gene: TRBV10-3
D gene: -

CDR3 protein: CASSQGDRPNEQFF
CDR3 DNA: TGTGCCAGCAGCCAAGGCGACAGACCAAATGAGCAGTTCTTC
clone size: -
J gene: TRBJ2-1
V gene: TRBV3-1/TRBV3-2
D gene: -

CDR3 protein: CASSSKQGPKGDTQYF
CDR3 DNA: TGTGCCAGCAGCTCGAAACAGGGGCCAAAGGGAGATACGCAGTATTTT
clone size: -
J gene: TRBJ2-3
V gene: TRBV12-1
D gene: -

CDR3 protein: CATSDGREIETQYF
CDR3 DNA: TGTGCCACCAGTGATGGACGGGAAATAGAGACCCAGTACTTC
clone size: -
J gene: TRBJ2-5
V gene: TRBV24-1
D gene: -

CDR3 protein: CASSSRFSGANVLTF
CDR3 DNA: TGTGCCAGTAGTAGCAGGTTCTCTGGGGCCAACGTCCTGACTTTC
clone size: -
J gene: TRBJ2-6
V gene: TRBV19
D gene: -

CDR3 protein: CASSLSRGVGDIQYF
CDR3 DNA: TGTGCCAGCAGTTTATCTCGGGGAGTCGGGGACATTCAGTACTTC
clone size: few
J gene: TRBJ2-4
V gene: TRBV28
D gene: -

CDR3 protein: CASSEGSNYGYTF
CDR3 DNA: TGTGCCAGCAGTGAAGGGAGTAACTATGGCTACACCTTC
clone size: few
J gene: TRBJ1-2
V gene: TRBV6-1
D gene: -

CDR3 protein: CASSEPRPDTQYF
CDR3 DNA: TGTGCCAGCAGCGAACCGAGGCCCGATACGCAGTATTTT
clone size: once
J gene: TRBJ2-3
V gene: TRBV9
D gene: -

CDR3 protein: CASSFGLAVGELFF
CDR3 DNA: TGTGCCAGCAGTTTCGGACTAGCGGTCGGGGAGCTGTTTTTT
clone size: once
J gene: TRBJ2-2
V gene: TRBV6-5
D gene: TRBD2

CDR3 protein: CACSLAGGPDTQYF
CDR3 DNA: TGTGCCTGTTCACTAGCGGGGGGGCCCGATACGCAGTATTTT
clone size: -
J gene: TRBJ2-3
V gene: TRBV6-5
D gene: TRBD2

CDR3 protein: CASSDSANYGYTF
CDR3 DNA: TGTGCCAGCAGTGACAGCGCAAACTATGGCTACACCTTC
clone size: -
J gene: TRBJ1-2
V gene: TRBV10-2
D gene: -

CDR3 protein: CASSPSVRGEQYF
CDR3 DNA: TGTGCCAGCAGCCCATCAGTCCGGGGCGAGCAGTACTTC
clone size: -
J gene: TRBJ2-7
V gene: TRBV6-5
D gene: -

CDR3 protein: CASSYRPVEKLFF
CDR3 DNA: TGTGCCAGCAGTTACAGGCCTGTTGAAAAACTGTTTTTT
clone size: -
J gene: TRBJ1-4
V gene: TRBV6-5
D gene: -

CDR3 protein: CSARVLGQYF
CDR3 DNA: TGCAGTGCTAGAGTCCTGGGGCAGTATTTT
clone size: -
J gene: TRBJ2-3
V gene: TRBV20-1
D gene: -